The 28 T cell receptor beta chains below were found in one sample sequenced in a study of post-analysis software for immune sequencing data. The study's findings and limits: With TRBV5-6, TRBV5-1 and TRBV20-1 included, 5 or 6 TRBV segments were more frequent in patients than in controls.

TCR beta cDNA libraries had unique molecular identifiers. TCRdb re-analysed the PCR reads in MiXCR, keeping a single row per CDR3 protein. The sample contains fewer than 550,000 distinct CDR3 sequences, under 40% of which appear only once. These receptors lack a known antigen. Sequences were obtained from blood. These receptors were collected from a girl aged 2-17 years with multiple sclerosis.

This clonotype was seen more than once but under ten times. The J gene is TRBJ2-1, the V gene TRBV28; D remains unclear. V lost 8 bases to trimming and J lost 8 bases, with 16 bases between them. Germline V lookup: CDR1 MDHEN, CDR2 SYDVKM. This CDR3 has 13 amino acids. The CDR3 here is CASLPGTGDEQFF. The DNA for the CDR3 is TGTGCCAGCCTACCCGGAACGGGCGATGAGCAGTTCTTC. Based on the CDR3 plus reference TRBV28 and TRBJ2-1, the full variable domain is DVKVTQSSRYLVKRTGEKVFLECVQDMDHENMFWYRQDPGLGLRLIYFSYDVKMKEKGDIPEGYSVSREKKERFSLILESASTNQTSMYLCASLPGTGDEQFFGPGTRLTVL.

The chain is built from TRBV4-1 and TRBJ2-6; TRBD1 aligns across 7 bases. V lost 4 bases to trimming and J lost 2 bases; unmatched junction nucleotides: 8. The CDR3 is made up of 17 amino acids. Per the germline V gene, CDR1 is MGHRA and CDR2 is YSYEKL. Here the CDR3 DNA reads TGCGCCAGCAGCCCAGGGGGAATGGCTCCTGGGGCCAACGTCCTGACTTTC. Its protein product is CASSPGGMAPGANVLTF.

This chain uses TRBV10-3 with TRBJ2-7; 7 bases map to TRBD1. The CDR3 extends over 14 amino acids. Germline CDR1 ENHRY, CDR2 SYGVKD. The J segment lost 3 bases and the V segment lost 4 bases, leaving 6 bases of the junction unmatched. For the CDR3, the DNA is TGTGCCATCAGTGCAGGGGACAGCCGCTACGAGCAGTACTTC. It is translated as CAISAGDSRYEQYF.

This clonotype was seen ten or more times. The chain couples TRBV5-1 to TRBJ2-1, with 7 positions matching TRBD2. This CDR3 has 15 residues. V dropped 4 bases and J dropped 0; count of bases not matched to a gene: 4. From germline, CDR1 is SGHRS and CDR2 YFSETQ. Here the CDR3 DNA reads TGCGCCAGCAGCCCCGGGGGGACCTCCTACAATGAGCAGTTCTTC. Its translation: CASSPGGTSYNEQFF.

CDR3 sequence reads: CATGRRTEGYEQYF. CDR3 bases: TGTGCCACCGGACGGAGGACAGAGGGTTACGAGCAGTACTTC. The J gene is TRBJ2-7, the V gene TRBV24-1, with a possible D match to TRBD1 (6 bases). This CDR3 is 14 amino acids long. Trimming took off 9 bases at V and 4 bases at J, with 18 bases between the two ends. The germline gives CDR1 KGHDR, CDR2 SFDVKD.

About this clonotype itself: At one of its ends the junction is not consistent with the germline gene, which may arise from a read error. This chain uses TRBV7-9 with TRBJ2-5; the D gene could be TRBD1 or TRBD2 (6 bases each). CDR1 and CDR2 from the germline V gene are SEHNR and FQNEAQ (reference sequence). This CDR3 has 15 amino acids. The CDR3 nucleotides are TGTGCCAGCAGCTTGGCGGGGACATACCAAGAGACCCAGTGCTTC. This translates into CASSLAGTYQETQCF.

The table lists this clonotype with a few counts. This chain joins TRBV20-1 and TRBJ2-3; TRBD2 might be the D (7 bases). The V end was cut by 3 bases, the J end by 2 bases, with 12 bases between. CDR1 DFQATT and CDR2 SNEGSKA come from the germline V gene (reference sequence). This CDR3 spans 14 amino acids. This chain's CDR3 is CSASARGHTDTQYF. For the CDR3, the DNA is TGCAGTGCTAGCGCGCGGGGGCACACAGATACGCAGTATTTT.

This clonotype came up once. The V gene is TRBV12-3 or TRBV12-4, the J gene TRBJ2-1; the D gene is possibly TRBD2 (5 bases). CDR3 length: 14 residues. Trimming took off 3 bases at V and 5 bases at J, with 11 bases between the two ends. The CDR3 sequence is CASSFEGSNNEQFF. Written as DNA, the CDR3 is TGTGCCAGCAGTTTTGAGGGATCCAACAATGAGCAGTTCTTC.

This chain uses TRBV25-1 with TRBJ2-3; 7 nucleotides align to TRBD1. J gave up 7 bases and V 6 bases, and 10 bases lay outside the gene matches. The CDR3 covers 14 residues. CDR1 MGHDK and CDR2 SYGVNS come from the germline V gene. In DNA form, the CDR3 reads TGTGCCAGCAGCCTTACAGGGGTGGGGAATACGCAGTATTTT. This gives the protein CASSLTGVGNTQYF.

The chain is built from TRBV7-8 and TRBJ1-3, with D hard to call. The CDR3 totals 14 residues. Germline CDR1 and CDR2: SGHVS and FQNEAQ. V lost 5 bases and J 2 bases, leaving 10 bases between the germline ends. Written as DNA, the CDR3 is TGTGCCAGCAGCCTAGACAAGACTGGAAACACCATATATTTT. Translation gives CASSLDKTGNTIYF.

This clonotype turned up a few times. The V and J genes are TRBV29-1 and TRBJ1-1, with D unclear. The CDR3 has 10 residues. Trimming took 4 bases from V and 6 from J, leaving 6 bases between them. Germline V gives CDR1 SQVTM, CDR2 ANQGSEA. The CDR3 loop reads CSVVGAEAFF. CDR3 coding DNA: TGCAGCGTTGTCGGTGCTGAAGCTTTCTTT.

This chain connects TRBV4-1 to TRBJ1-4; D remains ambiguous. CDR3 size: 13 residues. V gave up 5 bases and J gave up 8 bases, with 12 bases separating them. The germline V gene encodes CDR1 MGHRA and CDR2 YSYEKL. CDR3 nucleotides: TGCGCCAGCAGCGCGGACCCGGAGGAAAAACTGTTTTTT. As protein: CASSADPEEKLFF.

In its sample, this clonotype was seen once. The chain is built from TRBV5-6 and TRBJ1-5; D unclear. V lost 4 bases, J lost 0 bases, and 14 bases lay in between. CDR3 size: 16 residues. Germline CDR1 is SGHDT and CDR2 is YYEEEE. Written as DNA, the CDR3 is TGTGCCAGCAGCCTGGGAGGCTTTCTTAGCAATCAGCCCCAGCATTTT. Residues: CASSLGGFLSNQPQHF.

This chain links TRBV9 with TRBJ2-3; a possible D gene is TRBD2 (5 bases). The germline V and J ends were trimmed by 0 bases and 8 bases, with 10 bases remaining between them. The CDR3 is made up of 13 amino acids. Germline V gene lookup returns CDR1 SGDLS and CDR2 YYNGEE. CDR3 sequence reads: CASSVVARGTQYF. In DNA form, the CDR3 reads TGTGCCAGCAGCGTAGTAGCGAGAGGTACGCAGTATTTT.

In this sample, this clonotype turned up a few times. The rearrangement uses TRBV4-1 and TRBJ1-1; D is uncertain. V shed 0 bases and J shed 4 bases, with 9 bases lying between them. The germline V gene has CDR1 MGHRA and CDR2 YSYEKL. CDR3 length equals 14 residues. DNA of the CDR3: TGCGCCAGCAGCCAAGATTCGGCGCTCACTGAAGCTTTCTTT. Translating it yields CASSQDSALTEAFF.

The chain links TRBV7-2 to TRBJ2-1; 12 bases line up with TRBD2. V lost 4 bases to trimming and J lost 8 bases; unmatched junction nucleotides: 6. The CDR3 is 15 amino acids. Germline lookup yields CDR1 SGHTA and CDR2 FQGNSA. The CDR3 coding sequence is TGTGCCAGCAGCTCCTCTAGCGGGGGGGCGTATGAGCAGTTCTTC. This sequence encodes CASSSSSGGAYEQFF.

This chain connects TRBV20-1 to TRBJ1-2; D gene uncertain. Looked up from germline, CDR1 is DFQATT and CDR2 is SNEGSKA (reference sequence). This CDR3 spans 16 amino acids. Trimming took 1 base from V and 1 from J, leaving 16 bases between them. CDR3: CSARALPGPYNYGYTF. Here the CDR3 DNA reads TGCAGTGCTAGAGCCCTACCCGGGCCCTATAACTATGGCTACACCTTC.

CDR3 loop: CSALPGQLTYEQYF. CDR3 nucleotides: TGCAGTGCCTTACCGGGACAGCTAACCTACGAGCAGTACTTC. J is TRBJ2-7 and V is TRBV20-1; TRBD1 matches at 7 bases. Germline values: CDR1 DFQATT, CDR2 SNEGSKA (reference sequence). V trimming: 6 bases; J trimming: 2 bases; junction bases outside the gene matches: 10. The CDR3 length is 14 residues.

This clonotype was seen a few times. The chain recombines TRBV29-1 with TRBJ2-1; 7 bases agree with TRBD1. V lost 4 bases, J lost 9 bases, and 9 bases stayed unmatched. The CDR3 sequence is 13 residues long. From germline, CDR1 is SQVTM and CDR2 ANQGSEA. CDR3 nucleotide sequence: TGCAGCGTTGTCACAGGGGAGTCCGGTGAGCAGTTCTTC. It specifies CSVVTGESGEQFF.

The chain employs TRBV3-1 and TRBJ2-5; perhaps TRBD2 as D (6 bases). This CDR3 comprises 14 residues. V lost 1 base and J lost 0, with 6 bases in between. Germline assignment: CDR1 LGHDT and CDR2 YNNKEL (reference sequence). The CDR3 DNA reads as TGTGCCAGCAGCCAAGGGACTAACCAAGAGACCCAGTACTTC. The encoded protein is CASSQGTNQETQYF.

This clonotype was counted a few times. This sequence joins TRBV9 and TRBJ2-7, with 8 bases that match TRBD1. V was pared by 2 bases and J by 5 bases, with 9 bases of the junction left unmatched. Germline values: CDR1 SGDLS, CDR2 YYNGEE. This CDR3 region has 15 residues. The CDR3 bases are TGTGCCAGCAGCGTCGGAACGGACAGGGTCCACGAGCAGTACTTC. Translation gives CASSVGTDRVHEQYF. The variable domain in full, with the rest retrieved from reference TRBV9 and TRBJ2-7, is DSGVTQTPKHLITATGQRVTLRCSPRSGDLSVYWYQQSLDQGLQFLIQYYNGEERAKGNILERFSAQQFPDLHSELNLSSLELGDSALYFCASSVGTDRVHEQYFGPGTRLTVT.

V usage is TRBV18 and J usage is TRBJ2-5; D may match TRBD1 or TRBD2 (6 bases each). With 2 bases removed from V and 0 bases from J, the gap between germline ends came to 19 bases. The CDR3 has 18 amino acids. The germline CDR1 and CDR2 sequences are KGHSH and LQKENI. The CDR3 loop reads CASSPAAGHLLYQETQYF. The CDR3 bases are TGTGCCAGCTCACCAGCTGCGGGACATCTACTGTACCAAGAGACCCAGTACTTC.

The chain joins TRBV5-1 to TRBJ2-5; 8 bases map to TRBD2. Trimming removed 4 bases from V and 5 bases from J; junction bases left unmatched: 7. The CDR3 runs to 14 residues. The V gene's germline CDR1 is SGHRS and CDR2 YFSETQ. CDR3 coding DNA: TGCGCCAGCAGCGCCGGGGGGGCCAAGGAGACCCAGTACTTC. This codes for CASSAGGAKETQYF.

This clonotype was picked up a small number of times. Its ends do not fully match the called genes, so a read error is possible. V is TRBV11-2 and J is TRBJ1-2, with a weak D call TRBD1 (6 bases). Per germline, CDR1 SGHAT and CDR2 FQNNGV. The CDR3 is made up of 16 amino acids. The CDR3 bases are TGTGCCAGCAGCAGAGACCTTCCCAGCGGGGGCTATGGTTACACCTTC. Its protein is CASSRDLPSGGYGYTF.

This chain links TRBV27 with TRBJ2-1; D perhaps matches TRBD2 (6 bases). The V end was cut by 5 bases, the J end by 1 base, with 12 bases between. Germline CDR1 is MNHEY and CDR2 is SMNVEV (reference sequence). The CDR3 has 15 residues. In nucleotides, the CDR3 is TGTGCCAGCAGTCCTGGACTAATGTCCTACAATGAGCAGTTCTTC. Its translation is CASSPGLMSYNEQFF.

V usage is TRBV20-1 and J usage is TRBJ1-2, with D possibly being TRBD1 (6 bases). This CDR3 contains 14 residues. Germline CDR1 DFQATT, CDR2 SNEGSKA (reference sequence). The germline V and J ends were trimmed by 7 bases and 2 bases, with 17 bases remaining between them. The CDR3 DNA sequence: TGCAGTGTTGACCGGGACAACAAGAACTATGGCTACACCTTC. Translating it yields CSVDRDNKNYGYTF.

The chain employs TRBV7-2 and TRBJ2-5; D call uncertain. The germline gives CDR1 SGHTA, CDR2 FQGNSA. The CDR3 spans 15 residues. Between the trimmed V and J ends, which lost 5 bases and 11 bases, there was a span of 24 bases. The CDR3 DNA is TGTGCCAGCAGCCTAAGTTATGAGGTCCACAATGAGCAGTACTTC. Amino acid sequence: CASSLSYEVHNEQYF. Full variable domain (remainder filled in from reference TRBV7-2 and TRBJ2-5): GAGVSQSPSNKVTEKGKDVELRCDPISGHTALYWYRQSLGQGLEFLIYFQGNSAPDKSGLPSDRFSAERTGGSVSTLTIQRTQQEDSAVYLCASSLSYEVHNEQYFGPGTRLLVL.

The rearrangement uses TRBV14 and TRBJ2-5; unclear D gene. Germline assignment: CDR1 SGHDN and CDR2 FVKESK. V was clipped by 0 bases and J by 8 bases, with 10 bases between them. The CDR3 has 13 amino acids. This chain's CDR3 is CASSQELGNTQYF. CDR3 sequence (DNA): TGTGCCAGCAGCCAAGAGTTAGGGAATACCCAGTACTTC.